Presented here are 28 T cell receptor beta chains from one specimen sequenced in a study of blood T cell repertoires in COVID-19. This table comes from immunoSEQ multiplex PCR, and its TCRdb copy is limited to in-frame clones, with some not included. The sample yields about 200,000 clones, about nine tenths seen once. The source material was peripheral blood. Source of these receptors: a man younger than 30 with active or convalescent COVID-19.

The rearrangement joins TRBV7-8 to TRBJ2-1, with TRBD2 matching 11 bases. CDR1 is SGHVS, CDR2 FQNEAQ, per germline. V was pared by 5 bases and J by 9 bases, with 12 bases of the junction left unmatched. The CDR3 covers 16 residues. The CDR3 spells CASSLIAGGPRSEQFF. CDR3 coding DNA: TGTGCCAGCAGCCTCATAGCGGGGGGGCCTCGATCTGAGCAGTTCTTC.

This clone was picked up one time. The V and J genes are TRBV6-6 and TRBJ2-7; 11 bases are a match to TRBD1. Per germline, CDR1 MNHNY and CDR2 SVGAGI (reference sequence). The CDR3 covers 14 residues. V dropped 2 bases and J dropped 6; count of bases not matched to a gene: 3. Written as DNA, the CDR3 is TGTGCCAGCAGTTACGGGGACAGGGGGGGCGAGCAGTACTTC. Translating gives CASSYGDRGGEQYF.

V usage is TRBV29-1 and J usage is TRBJ2-3, with unresolved D. V was pared by 7 bases and J by 0 bases, with 17 bases between. The CDR3 has 15 residues. Germline CDR1 SQVTM, CDR2 ANQGSEA. The CDR3, as DNA: TGCAGCGCCCTGTGGCCAGTCTCTAGCACAGATACGCAGTATTTT. Translating it yields CSALWPVSSTDTQYF.

V and J are TRBV5-1 and TRBJ2-7; TRBD2 matches at 7 bases. The CDR3 runs to 12 residues. Germline CDR1 is SGHRS and CDR2 is YFSETQ. Losses at the gene ends were 4 bases for V and 5 bases for J; bases not matched to a gene: 3. The CDR3, as DNA: TGCGCCAGCAGCCGGACTAGAAACGAGCAGTACTTC. This gives the protein CASSRTRNEQYF.

V usage is TRBV6-1 and J usage is TRBJ1-1; TRBD1 agrees at 8 bases. The CDR3 extends over 15 amino acids. The germline V gene encodes CDR1 MNHNS and CDR2 SASEGT. Germline trimming cut 1 base from V and 4 bases from J; bases unmatched to any gene: 5. CDR3 protein: CASSEGWTGSTEAFF. The CDR3 DNA follows: TGTGCCAGCAGTGAAGGCTGGACAGGGTCCACTGAAGCTTTCTTT.

This rearrangement joins TRBV29-1 to TRBJ1-4, with 7 positions matching TRBD1. The ends lost 1 base at V and 3 bases at J; junction bases unmatched: 2. This CDR3 has 14 residues. Per germline, CDR1 SQVTM and CDR2 ANQGSEA. CDR3 region: CSVEGGTANEKLFF. Written as DNA, the CDR3 is TGCAGCGTTGAAGGGGGGACAGCTAATGAAAAACTGTTTTTT.

The chain uses TRBV10-3 and TRBJ1-2, with unresolved D. The germline V gene encodes CDR1 ENHRY and CDR2 SYGVKD. The CDR3 is 12 residues long. Deletions cut 2 bases from V and 8 bases from J, with 9 bases between. In DNA form, the CDR3 reads TGTGCCATCAGTGAGGAAGGGAGGGGCTACACCTTC. Translation: CAISEEGRGYTF.

The J gene is TRBJ2-1, the V gene TRBV7-3, with 8 bases identical to TRBD1. V dropped 2 bases and J dropped 7; count of bases not matched to a gene: 13. Germline CDR1 is SGHTA and CDR2 is FQGTGA. The CDR3 has 17 amino acids. The CDR3 loop is CASSLRTGTGSGNEQFF. The CDR3 region has the DNA TGTGCCAGCAGCTTACGGACAGGGACGGGTAGTGGGAATGAGCAGTTCTTC.

The rearrangement links TRBV7-2 to TRBJ1-1; D remains unclear. Germline CDR1 is SGHTA and CDR2 is FQGNSA. Trimming shortened V by 5 bases and J by 1 base, and 8 bases separated the two germline ends. The CDR3 runs 13 residues. DNA of the CDR3: TGTGCCAGCAGCCGCCAGGAGAACACTGAAGCTTTCTTT. Amino acids: CASSRQENTEAFF.

The rearrangement uses TRBV2 and TRBJ2-7; 7 bases agree with TRBD1. Germline V gene lookup returns CDR1 SNHLY and CDR2 FYNNEI. This CDR3 is built from 13 residues. Trimming at V came to 6 bases and at J to 5 bases, leaving 7 bases not matched to a gene. The CDR3, as DNA: TGTGCCAGCAGCCCGACAGGGAGCCACGAGCAGTACTTC. Protein sequence: CASSPTGSHEQYF.

The V call is TRBV2, the J call TRBJ2-7, with TRBD1 matching 8 bases. V was pared by 6 bases and J by 3 bases, with 10 bases of the junction left unmatched. This CDR3 has 15 residues. Per germline, CDR1 SNHLY and CDR2 FYNNEI. Here the CDR3 reads CASRAGTGAFYEQYF. CDR3 DNA sequence: TGTGCCAGCAGGGCCGGGACAGGAGCGTTCTACGAGCAGTACTTC.

The chain combines TRBV18 with TRBJ2-4, with TRBD1 matching 8 bases. Germline values: CDR1 KGHSH, CDR2 LQKENI. This CDR3 contains 16 residues. V was pared by 1 base and J by 7 bases, with 9 bases of the junction left unmatched. This chain's CDR3 is CASSPQTGVRGNIQYF. The CDR3 bases are TGTGCCAGCTCACCACAGACAGGGGTCAGGGGGAACATTCAGTACTTC. Full variable domain (rest looked up from reference TRBV18 and TRBJ2-4): NAGVMQNPRHLVRRRGQEARLRCSPMKGHSHVYWYRQLPEEGLKFMVYLQKENIIDESGMPKERFSAEFPKEGPSILRIQQVVRGDSAAYFCASSPQTGVRGNIQYFGAGTRLSVL.

The chain combines TRBV7-8 with TRBJ1-6, with 9 bases that match TRBD1. J gave up 0 bases and V 5 bases, and 2 bases lay outside the gene matches. This CDR3 has 16 residues. Germline-derived CDR1 and CDR2 are SGHVS and FQNEAQ. CDR3 residues: CASSPGQGSYNSPLHF. The CDR3 DNA is TGTGCCAGCAGCCCGGGACAGGGCTCCTATAATTCACCCCTCCACTTT.

The rearrangement links TRBV6-5 to TRBJ2-7; 7 nucleotides align to TRBD1. CDR3 length: 13 amino acids. Unmatched junction bases numbered 3, after V lost 6 bases and J lost 1 base. Per germline, CDR1 MNHEY and CDR2 SVGAGI. The CDR3 bases are TGTGCCAGCAGCTTGACAGGGTCCTACGAGCAGTACTTC. Its protein is CASSLTGSYEQYF.

The genes are TRBV30 and TRBJ1-5, with D perhaps TRBD1 (5 bases). The CDR3 spans 14 residues. V lost 2 bases and J lost 3, with 11 bases in between. The V gene's germline CDR1 is GTSNPN and CDR2 SVGIG (reference sequence). The DNA of the CDR3 is TGTGCCTGGAGTTCCGGGGACTTCAATCAGCCCCAGCATTTT. This encodes CAWSSGDFNQPQHF.

This clone was seen just once. This chain connects TRBV5-6 to TRBJ2-1, with 10 bases that match TRBD1. Per germline, CDR1 SGHDT and CDR2 YYEEEE. Germline trimming cut 4 bases from V and 4 bases from J; bases unmatched to any gene: 8. The CDR3 spans 16 residues. This CDR3 reads CASSPSGTGDYNEQFF. CDR3 DNA: TGTGCCAGCAGCCCATCCGGGACAGGGGATTACAATGAGCAGTTCTTC.

The chain is built from TRBV27 and TRBJ1-6, with D perhaps matching TRBD1 (6 bases). The CDR3 consists of 14 residues. Looked up from germline, CDR1 is MNHEY and CDR2 is SMNVEV (reference sequence). Trimming pared 8 bases from V and 4 bases from J, leaving 12 bases between. This CDR3 is CASATGSYNSPLHF. The DNA of the CDR3 is TGTGCCAGCGCAACAGGGTCTTATAATTCACCCCTCCACTTT.

This clone was picked up one time. V gene TRBV7-3 combines with J gene TRBJ1-5; no firm D call. The CDR3 contains 13 residues. V was shortened by 2 bases and J by 8 bases, with 10 bases between the two germline ends. The germline V gene encodes CDR1 SGHTA and CDR2 FQGTGA. The CDR3 loop reads CASSLSLGEPQHF. CDR3 sequence (DNA): TGTGCCAGCAGCTTATCGTTGGGAGAGCCCCAGCATTTT.

The gene calls are TRBV7-9 and TRBJ1-6, with 8 bases matching TRBD1. This CDR3 is 16 amino acids long. Germline V lookup: CDR1 SEHNR, CDR2 FQNEAQ (reference sequence). Trimming took 5 bases from V and 7 from J; bases not matched to a gene: 10. The CDR3 region is CASSPTDRGENSPLHF. As DNA, the CDR3 is TGTGCCAGCAGCCCGACCGACAGGGGTGAAAATTCACCCCTCCACTTT.

The chain has TRBV5-1 and TRBJ2-5; 7 nucleotides align to TRBD1. After removal of 7 bases from V and 2 bases from J, the junction contained 11 bases not matched to a gene. The CDR3 length is 15 residues. Germline CDR1 reads SGHRS; CDR2 reads YFSETQ. The CDR3 here is CASETTRTGQETQYF. In DNA form, the CDR3 reads TGCGCCAGCGAAACCACCCGGACAGGACAAGAGACCCAGTACTTC.

This chain connects TRBV4-1 to TRBJ2-4, with 13 bases fitting TRBD2. The germline gives CDR1 MGHRA, CDR2 YSYEKL. This CDR3 has 18 amino acids. The trim removed 4 bases at V and 1 base at J, leaving 7 bases unmatched. The CDR3 loop is CASSLTPGLAGAKNIQYF. The CDR3 region has the DNA TGCGCCAGCAGCCTCACACCGGGACTAGCGGGGGCCAAAAACATTCAGTACTTC.

This rearrangement joins TRBV7-7 to TRBJ2-7, with 8 bases matching TRBD2. The CDR3 has 17 amino acids. Germline lookup yields CDR1 SSHAT and CDR2 FNYEAQ (reference sequence). CDR3 DNA: TGTGCTAGCGTCGATTTAGGACTAGCAGGTGGTGTCTACGAGCAGTACTTC. It specifies CASVDLGLAGGVYEQYF.

V gene TRBV11-2 combines with J gene TRBJ2-7; 9 nucleotides match TRBD2. Looked up from germline, CDR1 is SGHAT and CDR2 is FQNNGV. V was pared by 5 bases and J by 5 bases, with 19 bases of the junction left unmatched. The CDR3 is made up of 18 amino acids. This chain's CDR3 is CASSPGLGGRALGNEQYF. The CDR3 coding sequence is TGTGCCAGCAGCCCCGGCCTCGGCGGGAGGGCCCTCGGGAACGAGCAGTACTTC.

The J gene is TRBJ1-2, the V gene TRBV6-4, with D unclear. The CDR3 contains 14 residues. V lost 5 bases and J lost 3, with 13 bases in between. CDR1 and CDR2 (germline): MRHNA, SNTAGT. The CDR3 DNA is TGTGCCAGCAGTTTACAGAGCCCAGACTATGGCTACACCTTC. Its protein is CASSLQSPDYGYTF.

This sequence joins TRBV18 and TRBJ1-5; no reliable D call. Trimming pared 3 bases from V and 1 base from J, leaving 4 bases between. Germline CDR1 KGHSH, CDR2 LQKENI. This CDR3 has 13 residues. The CDR3 sequence is CASSPGSNQPQHF. CDR3 DNA sequence: TGTGCCAGCTCACCGGGCAGCAATCAGCCCCAGCATTTT.

The chain couples TRBV5-3 to TRBJ1-3, with D perhaps TRBD1 (5 bases). TRBV5-3 is an ORF; its function is uncertain. Trimming removed 3 bases from V and 0 bases from J, with 10 bases in between. The CDR3 loop spans 15 amino acids. CDR3 sequence (DNA): TGTGCCAGAAGCTCCCGACAGAGCTCTGGAAACACCATATATTTT. Translation gives CARSSRQSSGNTIYF.

A note on this clone: Because it lacks the conserved phenylalanine or tryptophan at the end, this CDR3 is likely a read error. The DNA is left out, because the CDR3 cannot be placed on it with certainty; the CDR3 is given as TCRdb lists it. V is TRBV6-1 and J is TRBJ1-2; the D segment call TRBD1 is taken from the table without a DNA check. The CDR3 length is 12 residues, termini included. The germline V gene encodes CDR1 MNHNS and CDR2 SASEGT. The CDR3 sequence: CASSDDRDKDGI.

The chain carries TRBV28 and TRBJ2-3; 9 bases match TRBD2. The CDR3 totals 16 residues. Unmatched junction bases numbered 10, after V lost 6 bases and J lost 3 bases. Looked up from germline, CDR1 is MDHEN and CDR2 is SYDVKM. The DNA of the CDR3 is TGTGCCAGCAGGTTTAGTCCGGCGGGAGGGACAGATACGCAGTATTTT. This translates into CASRFSPAGGTDTQYF.